These T cell receptor beta chains were read from a single sample in a study of CD8 T cells in Susac syndrome. TCRdb itself ran the immunoSEQ multiplex PCR reads through MiXCR, one entry per CDR3 protein. The data hold around 130,000 distinct CDR3 sequences, with about 93% observed a single time. Specimen: CD8+ T cells from PBMCs. The receptor source for this set is a human donor with multiple sclerosis. The CDR3 runs from the conserved cysteine through the conserved F or W. Fields, in order: V gene, CDR3 length, clone size, D gene, J gene, CDR3 DNA, CDR3 protein. The D gene is left open where the match is weak. Not all rows give a size; the values are once, few, many and, for expanded clones, a class.

>TRBV6-2/TRBV6-3|15|NA|NA|TRBJ2-5
TGTGCCAGCAGTTACCCTTCCAGAAGGGGAGAGACCCAGTACTTC
CASSYPSRRGETQYF
>TRBV7-8|15|few|TRBD2|TRBJ2-1
TGTGCCAGCAGCTTAGTCATAGCGGGAGGCAATGAGCAGTTCTTC
CASSLVIAGGNEQFF
>TRBV20-1|18|NA|TRBD1|TRBJ1-5
TGCAGCGCCATGCCTATGCTGACAGGGGAGATGAGCAATCAGCCCCAGCATTTT
CSAMPMLTGEMSNQPQHF
>TRBV29-1|13|NA|TRBD1|TRBJ2-5
TGCAGCGTCCGGGACAGATACCAAGAGACCCAGTACTTC
CSVRDRYQETQYF
>TRBV12-3/TRBV12-4|13|NA|TRBD1|TRBJ2-5
TGTGCCACCACAGGGGTCTTGGGTGAGACCCAGTACTTC
CATTGVLGETQYF
>TRBV4-3|14|NA|NA|TRBJ2-7
TGCGCCAGCAGCCAAGTCTGGGGCAGCTACGAGCAGTACTTC
CASSQVWGSYEQYF
>TRBV4-1|14|NA|NA|TRBJ1-2
TGCGCCAGCAGCCGCGGGGACTACGACTATGGCTACACCTTC
CASSRGDYDYGYTF
>TRBV5-6|17|NA|NA|TRBJ1-2
TGTGCCAGCAGCAGTAAGGTCAGGGGACCCCTGACTGGTGGCTACACCTTC
CASSSKVRGPLTGGYTF
>TRBV3-1|14|NA|NA|TRBJ2-2
TGTGCCAGCAGCCGGGGCCAGTTGGGCGGGGAGCTGTTTTTT
CASSRGQLGGELFF
>TRBV9|14|once|NA|TRBJ1-5
TGTGCCAGCAGCGTAGGGATCGGCAATCAGCCCCAGCATTTT
CASSVGIGNQPQHF
>TRBV20-1|15|NA|TRBD1|TRBJ1-1
TGCAGTGCTAAGACAGGGGCCATGATGAACACTGAAGCTTTCTTT
CSAKTGAMMNTEAFF
>TRBV7-9|14|NA|NA|TRBJ2-2
TGTGCCAGCAGCTCAACAAGGAACACCGGGGAGCTGTTTTTT
CASSSTRNTGELFF
>TRBV6-2/TRBV6-3|15|NA|NA|TRBJ2-5
TGTGCCAGCAATTGGGCTAGCGTCTACCAAGAGACCCAGTACTTC
CASNWASVYQETQYF
>TRBV29-1|15|NA|TRBD1|TRBJ2-7
TGCAGCGTTGAAGGGGGGGACAGGGCGTCCTACGAGCAGTACTTC
CSVEGGDRASYEQYF
>TRBV3-1|16|NA|TRBD2|TRBJ2-1
TGTGCCAGCAGCCGACTAGCGTCAAGCTCCTACAATGAGCAGTTCTTC
CASSRLASSSYNEQFF
>TRBV13|14|NA|NA|TRBJ2-5
TGTGCCAGCACCTATACTGGGGTCCAAGAGACCCAGTACTTC
CASTYTGVQETQYF
>TRBV29-1|12|NA|NA|TRBJ1-2
TGCAGCGCCGAAGGGGGGAACTATGGCTACACCTTC
CSAEGGNYGYTF
>TRBV30|13|NA|NA|TRBJ2-3
TGTGCCTGGAGCGCTTCCGGAGGGCCTACGCAGTATTTT
CAWSASGGPTQYF
>TRBV12-3/TRBV12-4|11|NA|TRBD2|TRBJ2-7
TGTGCCACCCGGGGGGGGTTCGAGCAGTACTTC
CATRGGFEQYF
>TRBV2|15|NA|NA|TRBJ1-1
TGTGCCAGCAGTGATTGGCTCGGAGGAGGGACTGAAGCTTTCTTT
CASSDWLGGGTEAFF
>TRBV5-4|14|NA|TRBD1|TRBJ2-7
TGTGCCAGCAGCGCGGCGGCAGGGGGCTACGAGCAGTACTTC
CASSAAAGGYEQYF
>TRBV9|16|NA|NA|TRBJ2-5
TGTGCCAGCAGCGTACGGTCGGCAGGGGCCGTGGAGACCCAGTACTTC
CASSVRSAGAVETQYF
>TRBV19|13|once|NA|TRBJ1-1
TGTGCCAGTAGTACGATCGGGAACACTGAAGCTTTCTTT
CASSTIGNTEAFF
>TRBV19|12|NA|NA|TRBJ2-2
TGTGCCTCTTCAGGGGCGGCGGGGGAGCTGTTTTTT
CASSGAAGELFF
>TRBV5-4|16|once|TRBD2|TRBJ2-3
TGTGCCAGCAGCCCTGGACTAGCGGTTAGCACAGATACGCAGTATTTT
CASSPGLAVSTDTQYF
>TRBV9|17|once|NA|TRBJ1-1
TGTGCCAGCAGCGTAGGCCAAACGGCAGGGGCTGACGAGGAAGCTTTCTTT
CASSVGQTAGADEEAFF
>TRBV20-1|13|NA|TRBD1|TRBJ2-7
TGTAGTGTCACAGGGGAGAATTCCGCCGAGCAGTACTTC
CSVTGENSAEQYF
>TRBV30|15|once|NA|TRBJ1-5
TGTGCCTGGAGCCCACGAGGTGGAGGAAATCAGCCCCAGCATTTT
CAWSPRGGGNQPQHF
>TRBV13|12|NA|NA|TRBJ1-1
TGTGCCAGTCAGTCGGGGTACACTGAAGCTTTCTTT
CASQSGYTEAFF
>TRBV7-6|14|NA|TRBD1|TRBJ1-2
TGTGCCAGCAGCCCCAGGGGGACAGGCGTAGCCTACACCTTC
CASSPRGTGVAYTF
>TRBV6-5|15|NA|NA|TRBJ2-5
TGTGCCAGCAGTTACTCTTGGGGTCTCCAAGAGACCCAGTACTTC
CASSYSWGLQETQYF
>TRBV6-5|17|NA|NA|TRBJ2-1
TGTGCCAGCAGTTACTCGCGGTGGGGTCGGACCTACAATGAGCAGTTCTTC
CASSYSRWGRTYNEQFF
>TRBV15|14|NA|NA|TRBJ2-7
TGTGCCACCAGCACCGGGAGTGGCTCCTACGAGCAGTACTTC
CATSTGSGSYEQYF
>TRBV6-2/TRBV6-3|15|NA|NA|TRBJ1-2
TGTGCCGCCACTGGAACGGGGGACGGGCCCTATGGCTACACCTTC
CAATGTGDGPYGYTF
>TRBV4-3|16|NA|NA|TRBJ2-3
TGCGCCAGCAGCCAAGAACCCGGACTCTGGGGAAATACGCAGTATTTT
CASSQEPGLWGNTQYF
>TRBV27|16|NA|NA|TRBJ2-1
TGTGCCAGCAGTTTATCTATAGGGTGGGATATTGGTGAGCAGTTCTTC
CASSLSIGWDIGEQFF
>TRBV20-1|13|NA|NA|TRBJ2-7
TGCAGTGCTAGAGTCGGCAGCTCCTACGAGCAGTACTTC
CSARVGSSYEQYF
>TRBV6-5|14|NA|NA|TRBJ1-1
TGTGCCAGCAGTGAGACCCCCGGTGGTGCTGAAGCTTTCTTT
CASSETPGGAEAFF
>TRBV10-3|14|NA|NA|TRBJ1-1
TGTGCCATCAGTTCCCCGGGGGGGAACACTGAAGCTTTCTTT
CAISSPGGNTEAFF
>TRBV7-9|14|NA|NA|TRBJ2-2
TGTGCCAGCAGCTCCTCGACAGACACCGGGGAGCTGTTTTTT
CASSSSTDTGELFF
>TRBV19|14|NA|NA|TRBJ1-1
TGTGCCAGTAGTATTGATTTCGCGAACACTGAAGCTTTCTTT
CASSIDFANTEAFF
>TRBV4-3|13|NA|NA|TRBJ2-7
TGCGCCAGCAGCCAAGAGCTAGCTTACGAGCAGTACTTC
CASSQELAYEQYF
>TRBV30|14|NA|NA|TRBJ2-6
TGTGCCTGGAATCCAGGGGCTGGGGCCAACGTCCTGACTTTC
CAWNPGAGANVLTF
>TRBV27|15|NA|TRBD1|TRBJ2-7
TGTGCCAGCAGTCCAGCCGGGACAGTCCGTTACGAGCAGTACTTC
CASSPAGTVRYEQYF
>TRBV6-1|14|few|NA|TRBJ1-4
TGTGCCAGCAGTTTATACAGTGGGGAGGAAAAACTGTTTTTT
CASSLYSGEEKLFF
>TRBV27|14|NA|TRBD1|TRBJ1-5
TGTGCCAGCAGGCCCACAGGGGGCGTTCAGCCCCAGCATTTT
CASRPTGGVQPQHF
>TRBV6-2/TRBV6-3|14|NA|NA|TRBJ2-7
TGTGCCAGCGAAGAAGATCCAAGCTCCTACGAGCAGTACTTC
CASEEDPSSYEQYF
>TRBV20-1|14|NA|NA|TRBJ1-1
TGCAGTGCTACGGAAATGGACGGAGACACTGAAGCTTTCTTT
CSATEMDGDTEAFF
>TRBV7-9|15|NA|TRBD2|TRBJ2-5
TGTGCCAGCAGCTCCCTAGCGGTTAATAGAGAGACCCAGTACTTC
CASSSLAVNRETQYF
>TRBV20-1|12|NA|NA|TRBJ1-2
TGCAGTGCACAGGCCCCCTTCTCTGGCTACACCTTC
CSAQAPFSGYTF
>TRBV4-3|13|NA|NA|TRBJ1-2
TGCGCCAGCAGCCAAGTAGAAGGGAATGGCTACACCTTC
CASSQVEGNGYTF
>TRBV30|13|NA|TRBD2|TRBJ2-7
TGTGCCTTATTTAGCGGGAGAGGTTACGAGCAGTACTTC
CALFSGRGYEQYF
>TRBV14|14|NA|NA|TRBJ2-1
TGTGCCAGCAGCCACTTGACCCCCTTGGGTGAGCAGTTCTTC
CASSHLTPLGEQFF
>TRBV7-9|15|NA|NA|TRBJ1-4
TGTGCCAGCAGCTTAGCGTTATTGGGAGATGAAAAACTGTTTTTT
CASSLALLGDEKLFF
>TRBV6-4|15|NA|NA|TRBJ2-2
TGTGCCAGCAGTGAAGGCAGGGGAAGTGCCGGGGAGCTGTTTTTT
CASSEGRGSAGELFF